This TCR beta chain emerged from a study of CD8+CD57+ T cells in acquired aplastic anemia. Whole-study context: DNA from sorted CD4+ and CD8+ cells averaged approximately 2.9 ug.

The CDR3 is 14 amino acids. Per the germline V gene, CDR1 is LNHDA and CDR2 is SQIVND (reference sequence). Using genomic DNA as the template, TCR beta VDJ and CDR3 profiling was carried out. TCRdb re-called the reads with MiXCR, one entry per CDR3 protein. The sample records 200,000 to 250,000 distinct CDR3 sequences, 65% being singletons. Whoever was chosen for sequencing had shown CD8+CD57+ cell expansion by flow cytometry. The sequenced sample consisted of sorted CD4+, CD8+, or CD8+CD57+ T cells (not recorded which) from PBMCs. This TCR was sampled from a human donor with aplastic anemia. The chain has TRBV19 and TRBJ2-7, with D unclear. The J call may not be correct, given that the DNA end is closer to TRBJ2-5. CDR3: CASSVRAIEETQYF. CDR3 bases: TGTGCCAGTAGTGTAAGGGCTATCGAAGAGACCCAGTACTTC.